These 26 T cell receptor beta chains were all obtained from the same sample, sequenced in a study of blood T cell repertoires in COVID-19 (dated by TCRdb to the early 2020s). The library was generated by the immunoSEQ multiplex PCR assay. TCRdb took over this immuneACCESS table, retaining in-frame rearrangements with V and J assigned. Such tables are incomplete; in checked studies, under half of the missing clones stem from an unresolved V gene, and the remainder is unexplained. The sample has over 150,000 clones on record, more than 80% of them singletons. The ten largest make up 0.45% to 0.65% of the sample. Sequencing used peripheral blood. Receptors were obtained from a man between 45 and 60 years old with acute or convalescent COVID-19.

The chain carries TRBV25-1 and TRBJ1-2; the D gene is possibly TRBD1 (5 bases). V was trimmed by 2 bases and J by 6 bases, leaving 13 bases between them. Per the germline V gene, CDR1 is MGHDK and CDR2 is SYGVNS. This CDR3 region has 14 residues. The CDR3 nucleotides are TGTGCCAGCAGTGAAGTGCCGACAGATAATGGCTACACCTTC. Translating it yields CASSEVPTDNGYTF.

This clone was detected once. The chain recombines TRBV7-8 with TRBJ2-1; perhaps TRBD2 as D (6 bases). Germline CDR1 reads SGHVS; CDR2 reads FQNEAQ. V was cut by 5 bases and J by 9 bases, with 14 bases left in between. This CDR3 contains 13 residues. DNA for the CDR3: TGTGCCAGCAGCCCCCGGGACTTCGGTGAGCAGTTCTTC. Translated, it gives CASSPRDFGEQFF.

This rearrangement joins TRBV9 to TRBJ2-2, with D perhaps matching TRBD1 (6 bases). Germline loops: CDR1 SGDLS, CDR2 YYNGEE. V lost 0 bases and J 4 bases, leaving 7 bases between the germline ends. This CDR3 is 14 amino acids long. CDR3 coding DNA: TGTGCCAGCAGCGTAGCAGGGGTCACCGGGGAGCTGTTTTTT. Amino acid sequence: CASSVAGVTGELFF.

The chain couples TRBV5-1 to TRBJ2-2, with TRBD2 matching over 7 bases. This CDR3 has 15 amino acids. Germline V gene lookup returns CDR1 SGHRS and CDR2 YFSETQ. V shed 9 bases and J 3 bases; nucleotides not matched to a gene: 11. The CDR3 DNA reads TGCGCCACCCATTGGGGGGGGACTCACACCGGGGAGCTGTTTTTT. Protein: CATHWGGTHTGELFF.

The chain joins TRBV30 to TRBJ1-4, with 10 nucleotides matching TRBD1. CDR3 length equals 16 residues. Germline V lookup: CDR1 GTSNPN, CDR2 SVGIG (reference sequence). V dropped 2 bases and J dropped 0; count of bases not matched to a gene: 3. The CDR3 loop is CAWSQGTGATNEKLFF. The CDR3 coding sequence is TGTGCCTGGAGTCAAGGGACAGGGGCAACTAATGAAAAACTGTTTTTT.

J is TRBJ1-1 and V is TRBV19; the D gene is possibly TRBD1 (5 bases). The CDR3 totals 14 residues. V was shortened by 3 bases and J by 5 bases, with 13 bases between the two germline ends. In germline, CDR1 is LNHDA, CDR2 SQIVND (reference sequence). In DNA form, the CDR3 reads TGTGCCAGTAGTATTGGGGGGTTGTGGACTGAAGCTTTCTTT. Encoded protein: CASSIGGLWTEAFF.

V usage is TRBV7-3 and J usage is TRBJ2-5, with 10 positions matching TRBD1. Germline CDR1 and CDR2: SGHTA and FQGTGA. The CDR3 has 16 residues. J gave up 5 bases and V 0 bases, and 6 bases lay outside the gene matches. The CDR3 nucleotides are TGTGCCAGCAGCTTAACCGGGACAGGGGCTTCTGAGACCCAGTACTTC. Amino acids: CASSLTGTGASETQYF.

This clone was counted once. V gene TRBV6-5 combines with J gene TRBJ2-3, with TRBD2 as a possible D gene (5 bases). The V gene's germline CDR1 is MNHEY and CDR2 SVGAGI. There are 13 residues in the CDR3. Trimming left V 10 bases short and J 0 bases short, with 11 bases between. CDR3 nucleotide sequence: TGTGCCATTCGGGGAACTAGCACAGATACGCAGTATTTT. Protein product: CAIRGTSTDTQYF.

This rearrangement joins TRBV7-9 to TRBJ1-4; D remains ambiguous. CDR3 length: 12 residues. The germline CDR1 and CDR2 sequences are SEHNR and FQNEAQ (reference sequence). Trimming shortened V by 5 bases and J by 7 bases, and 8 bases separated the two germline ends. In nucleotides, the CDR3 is TGTGCCAGCAGCCAGAGCGGTGAAAAACTGTTTTTT. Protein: CASSQSGEKLFF.

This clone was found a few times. CDR3 bases: TGTGCCAGCAGCTTGAGACAGGGGCCTATTATGAACACTGAAGCTTTCTTT. Translated: CASSLRQGPIMNTEAFF. The V call is TRBV7-6, the J call TRBJ1-1; 8 bases are shared with TRBD1. The J segment lost 0 bases and the V segment lost 3 bases, leaving 9 bases of the junction unmatched. CDR1 is SGHVS and CDR2 is FNYEAQ in the germline V gene. This CDR3 contains 17 residues.

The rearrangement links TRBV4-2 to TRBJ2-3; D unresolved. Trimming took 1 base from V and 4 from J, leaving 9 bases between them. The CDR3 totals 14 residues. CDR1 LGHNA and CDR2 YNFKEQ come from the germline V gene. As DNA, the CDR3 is TGTGCCAGCAGCCAAGGGCTGGGCCCAGATACGCAGTATTTT. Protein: CASSQGLGPDTQYF.

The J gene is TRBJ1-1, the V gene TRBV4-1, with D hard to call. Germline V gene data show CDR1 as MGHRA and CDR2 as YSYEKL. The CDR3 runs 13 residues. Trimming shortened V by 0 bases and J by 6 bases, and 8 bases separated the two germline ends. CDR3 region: CASSQDSPAEAFF. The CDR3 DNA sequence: TGCGCCAGCAGCCAAGATTCGCCAGCTGAAGCTTTCTTT.

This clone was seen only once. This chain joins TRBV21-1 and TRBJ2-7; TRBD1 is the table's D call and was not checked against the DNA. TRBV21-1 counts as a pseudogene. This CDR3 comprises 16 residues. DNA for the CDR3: TGTGCCAGCCGGGGACAGGCCCAGAGGGGGGCCTACGAGCAGTACTTC. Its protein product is CASRGQAQRGAYEQYF.

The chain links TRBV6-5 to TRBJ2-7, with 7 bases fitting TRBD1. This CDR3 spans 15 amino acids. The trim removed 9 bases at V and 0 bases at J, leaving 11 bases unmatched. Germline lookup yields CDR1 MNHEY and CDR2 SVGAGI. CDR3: CASSLGGPNSYEQYF. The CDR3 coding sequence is TGTGCCAGTAGCCTAGGGGGCCCTAACTCCTACGAGCAGTACTTC.

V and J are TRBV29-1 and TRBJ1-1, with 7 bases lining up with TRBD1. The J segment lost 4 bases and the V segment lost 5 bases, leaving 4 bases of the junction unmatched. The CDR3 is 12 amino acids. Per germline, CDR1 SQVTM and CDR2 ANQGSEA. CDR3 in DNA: TGCAGCGTTTACCGGGACAGCACTGAAGCTTTCTTT. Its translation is CSVYRDSTEAFF.

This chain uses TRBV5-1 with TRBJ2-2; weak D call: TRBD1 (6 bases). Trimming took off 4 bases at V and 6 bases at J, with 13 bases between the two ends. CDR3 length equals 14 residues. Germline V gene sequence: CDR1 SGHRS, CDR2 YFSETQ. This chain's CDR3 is CASSLDTGSGELFF. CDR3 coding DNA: TGCGCCAGCAGCCTAGACACAGGGTCCGGGGAGCTGTTTTTT.

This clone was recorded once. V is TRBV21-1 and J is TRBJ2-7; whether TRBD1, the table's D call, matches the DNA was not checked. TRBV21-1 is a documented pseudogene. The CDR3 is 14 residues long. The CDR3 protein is CASSKGQGVGEQYF. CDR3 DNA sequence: TGTGCCAGCAGCAAAGGGCAGGGTGTGGGGGAGCAGTACTTC.

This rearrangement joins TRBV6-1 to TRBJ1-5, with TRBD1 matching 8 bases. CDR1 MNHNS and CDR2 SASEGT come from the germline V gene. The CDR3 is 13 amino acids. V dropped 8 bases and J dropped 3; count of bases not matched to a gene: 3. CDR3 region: CASGGQVNQPQHF. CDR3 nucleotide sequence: TGTGCCAGCGGGGGACAGGTCAATCAGCCCCAGCATTTT.

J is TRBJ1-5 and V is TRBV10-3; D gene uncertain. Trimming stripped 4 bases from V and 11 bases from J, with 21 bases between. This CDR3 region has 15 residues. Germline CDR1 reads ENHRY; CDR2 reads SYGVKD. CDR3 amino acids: CAISADPPPRTSQHF. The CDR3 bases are TGTGCCATCAGTGCCGATCCTCCACCCAGGACTTCCCAGCATTTT.

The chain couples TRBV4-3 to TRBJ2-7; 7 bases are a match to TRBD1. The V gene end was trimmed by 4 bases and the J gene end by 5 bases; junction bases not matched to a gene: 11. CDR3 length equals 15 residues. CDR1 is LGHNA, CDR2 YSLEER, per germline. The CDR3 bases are TGCGCCAGCAGCCCCCGGGACAGTCAATCGGACGAGCAGTACGTC. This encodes CASSPRDSQSDEQYV.

In DNA, the CDR3 is TGTGCCAGCACCCCCAGGGGCGAGGGGACTGAAGCTTTCTTT. Amino acids: CASTPRGEGTEAFF. This chain uses TRBV5-4 with TRBJ1-1, with D perhaps TRBD1 (6 bases). This CDR3 region has 14 residues. With 6 bases removed from V and 5 bases from J, the gap between germline ends came to 17 bases. CDR1 SGHNT and CDR2 YYREEE come from the germline V gene (reference sequence).

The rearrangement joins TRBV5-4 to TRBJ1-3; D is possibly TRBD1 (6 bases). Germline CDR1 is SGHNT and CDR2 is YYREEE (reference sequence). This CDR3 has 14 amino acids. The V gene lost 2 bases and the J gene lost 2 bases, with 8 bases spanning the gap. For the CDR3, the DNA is TGTGCCAGCAGCTTACAGGGAGCTGGAAACACCATATATTTT. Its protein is CASSLQGAGNTIYF.

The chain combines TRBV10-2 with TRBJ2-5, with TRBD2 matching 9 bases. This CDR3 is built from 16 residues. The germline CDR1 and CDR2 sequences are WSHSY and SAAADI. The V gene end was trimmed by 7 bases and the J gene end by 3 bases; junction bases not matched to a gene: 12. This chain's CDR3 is CASIPWVGGGEETQYF. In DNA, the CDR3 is TGCGCCAGCATCCCTTGGGTCGGCGGGGGGGAAGAGACCCAGTACTTC.

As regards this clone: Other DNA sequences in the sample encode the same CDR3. The DNA of the CDR3 is TGTGCCAGCAGTTTCGGGGGCGGGAGGGCCTCAATTGAGCAGTACTTC. Its protein is CASSFGGGRASIEQYF. The rearrangement links TRBV28 to TRBJ2-7; TRBD2 aligns across 9 bases. The CDR3 runs to 16 residues. In germline, CDR1 is MDHEN, CDR2 SYDVKM. Germline trimming cut 3 bases from V and 7 bases from J; bases unmatched to any gene: 13.

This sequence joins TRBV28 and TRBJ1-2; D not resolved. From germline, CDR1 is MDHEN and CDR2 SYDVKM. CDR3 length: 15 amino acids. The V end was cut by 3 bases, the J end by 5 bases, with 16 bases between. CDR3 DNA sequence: TGTGCCAGCAGTTTTAATGGAGAGGCGGAGTATGGCTACACCTTC. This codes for CASSFNGEAEYGYTF.

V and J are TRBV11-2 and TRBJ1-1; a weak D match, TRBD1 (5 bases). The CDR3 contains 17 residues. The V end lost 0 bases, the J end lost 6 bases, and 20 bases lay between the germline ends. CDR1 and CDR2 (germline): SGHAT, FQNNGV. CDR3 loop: CASSLDQRDYLWPEAFF. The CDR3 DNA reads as TGTGCCAGCAGCTTAGATCAGCGGGACTATCTTTGGCCTGAAGCTTTCTTT.